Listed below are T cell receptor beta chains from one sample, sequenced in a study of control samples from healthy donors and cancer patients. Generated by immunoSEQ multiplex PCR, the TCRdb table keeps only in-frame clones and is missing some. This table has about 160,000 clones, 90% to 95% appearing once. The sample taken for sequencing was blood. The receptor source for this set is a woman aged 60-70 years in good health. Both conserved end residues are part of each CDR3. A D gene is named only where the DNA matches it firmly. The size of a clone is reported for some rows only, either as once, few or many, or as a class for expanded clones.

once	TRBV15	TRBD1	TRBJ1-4	TGTGCCACCAGCAGGGACAGGGTTCTGGAAAAACTGTTTTTT	CATSRDRVLEKLFF
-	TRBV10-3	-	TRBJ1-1	TGTGCCATCAGGGGGACATCCACCGCTGAAGCTTTCTTT	CAIRGTSTAEAFF
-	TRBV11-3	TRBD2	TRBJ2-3	TGTGCCAGCAGCGGGGGGGGAACCAGCACAGATACGCAGTATTTT	CASSGGGTSTDTQYF
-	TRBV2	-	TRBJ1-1	TGTGCCAGCAGTGAGCAGGGGCGGATGAACACTGAAGCTTTCTTT	CASSEQGRMNTEAFF
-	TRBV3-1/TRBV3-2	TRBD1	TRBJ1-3	TGTGCCAGCAGCCAGGGACAGGGGAAAGGAAACACCATATATTTT	CASSQGQGKGNTIYF
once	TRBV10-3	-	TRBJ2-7	TGTGCCATCAGTGATAGAGTTACCTACGAGCAGTACTTC	CAISDRVTYEQYF
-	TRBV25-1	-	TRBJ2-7	TGTGCCAGCAGTCCCAGGACAGAGAGCTCCTACGAGCAGTACTTC	CASSPRTESSYEQYF
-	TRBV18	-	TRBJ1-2	TGTGCCAGCTCACCAATGAATGGGGCTAACTATGGCTACACCTTC	CASSPMNGANYGYTF
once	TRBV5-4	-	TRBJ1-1	TGTGCCAGCAGCTTGGATGGCATGAACACTGAAGCTTTCTTT	CASSLDGMNTEAFF
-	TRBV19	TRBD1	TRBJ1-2	TGTGCCACCCGGGACAGCTATGGCTACACCTTC	CATRDSYGYTF
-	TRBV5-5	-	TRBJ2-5	TGTGCCAGCAGCCCGCCCCAAGAGACCCAGTACTTC	CASSPPQETQYF
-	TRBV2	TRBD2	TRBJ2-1	TGTGCCAGCAGTCCGTTGACTAGCGGGGAAGGTGAGCAGTTCTTC	CASSPLTSGEGEQFF
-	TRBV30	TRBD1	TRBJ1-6	TGTGCCTGGAGTGCCTCCCGGTCAGGGGGCTTAGGTTCACCCCTCCACTTT	CAWSASRSGGLGSPLHF
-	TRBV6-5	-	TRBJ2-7	TGTGCCACCTCGAATTTCCGCGAGCAGTACTTC	CATSNFREQYF
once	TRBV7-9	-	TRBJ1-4	TGTGCCAGCAGCTTAGAGGCAGGGACTAATGAAAAACTGTTTTTT	CASSLEAGTNEKLFF
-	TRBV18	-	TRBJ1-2	TGTGCCAGCTCACCCCCCCCCGGGACTATCCCCGGCTACACCTTC	CASSPPPGTIPGYTF
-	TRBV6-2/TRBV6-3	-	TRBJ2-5	TGTGCCAGCAGTAAAGGGCTGACAGGTGTGCAGGAGACCCAGTACTTC	CASSKGLTGVQETQYF
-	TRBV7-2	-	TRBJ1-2	TGTGCCAGCAGCTTAGATTTTTCTGGCTACACCTTC	CASSLDFSGYTF
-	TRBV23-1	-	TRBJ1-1	TGCGCCAGCACCAGGGACACTTACACTGAAGCTTTCTTT	CASTRDTYTEAFF
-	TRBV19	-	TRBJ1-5	TGTGCCAGTAGTATGGCGGGGGTGGGCCAGCCCCAGCATTTT	CASSMAGVGQPQHF
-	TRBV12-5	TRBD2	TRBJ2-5	TGTGCTAGTGGTTTGCCCCAAGCGGGGGGCGGAGAGACCCAGTACTTC	CASGLPQAGGGETQYF
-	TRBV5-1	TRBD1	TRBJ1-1	TGCGCCAGCAGCTTGGTAGGACAGGGTAGGACTGAAGCTTTCTTT	CASSLVGQGRTEAFF
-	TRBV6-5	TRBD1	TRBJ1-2	TGTGCCAGCAGTTACTCTTCCTCTGGGGACAGGATTTTATACACCTTC	CASSYSSSGDRILYTF
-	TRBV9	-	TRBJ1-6	TGTGCCAGCAGCGCGCTAGCGGGGGGCGAGTCACCCCTCCACTTT	CASSALAGGESPLHF
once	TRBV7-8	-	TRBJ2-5	TGTGCCAGCACCTTGGGTGAGACCCAGTACTTC	CASTLGETQYF
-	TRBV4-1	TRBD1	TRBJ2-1	TGCGCCAGCAGCCCAAGGCTGGACAGGGGGCTCGATGAGCAGTTCTTC	CASSPRLDRGLDEQFF
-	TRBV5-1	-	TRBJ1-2	TGCGCCAGCAGCTCCCAGGATGCGAGTGGCTACACCTTC	CASSSQDASGYTF
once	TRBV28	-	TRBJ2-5	TGTGCCAGCACCTCCTTGACAGTTCAAGAGACCCAGTACTTC	CASTSLTVQETQYF
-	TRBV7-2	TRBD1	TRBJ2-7	TGTGCCAGCAGCTTAGTGGGACAGACCTCCTACGAGCAGTACTTC	CASSLVGQTSYEQYF
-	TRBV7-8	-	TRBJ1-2	TGTGCCAGCAGCTTAGAGAGTCGGCAGTCGGCAAACTATGGCTACACCTTC	CASSLESRQSANYGYTF
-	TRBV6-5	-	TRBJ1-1	TGTGCCACCAGAGACCGAAGCATGAACACTGAAGCTTTCTTT	CATRDRSMNTEAFF
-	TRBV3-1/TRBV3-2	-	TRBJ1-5	TGTGCCAGCAGCCAAGGATCAACAAACAATCAGCCCCAGCATTTT	CASSQGSTNNQPQHF
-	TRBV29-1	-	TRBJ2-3	TGCAGCGTAGGCCCCATATCGACCGATAGCACAGATACGCAGTATTTT	CSVGPISTDSTDTQYF
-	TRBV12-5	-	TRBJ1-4	TGTGCTAGTGGTTTCTTCAGTCCAACTAATGAAAAACTGTTTTTT	CASGFFSPTNEKLFF
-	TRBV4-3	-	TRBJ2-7	TGCGCCAGCAGCCAATACCTACAGGGAGAGGGGGTTTACGAGCAGTACTTC	CASSQYLQGEGVYEQYF
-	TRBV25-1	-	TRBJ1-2	TGTGCCAGCAGCCCGGGGACCTATGGCTACACCTTC	CASSPGTYGYTF
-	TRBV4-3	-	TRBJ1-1	TGCGCCAGTATCAGCAATATGGGGAACACTGAAGCTTTCTTT	CASISNMGNTEAFF
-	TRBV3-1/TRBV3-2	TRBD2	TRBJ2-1	TGTGCCAGCAGCCAAGTTGAGGCGGGGGGCCGGTTGGATGAGCAGTTCTTC	CASSQVEAGGRLDEQFF
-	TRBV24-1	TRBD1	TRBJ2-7	TGTGCCACCAGTGACTACTACAGGGGGCGTCCCCACGAGCAGTACTTC	CATSDYYRGRPHEQYF
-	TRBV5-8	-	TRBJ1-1	TGTGCCAGCAGCTTGGAGGGCAGCCCGGGGGTGGCTTTCTTT	CASSLEGSPGVAFF
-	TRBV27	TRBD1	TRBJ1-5	TGTGCCAGCAGTCCGGGACAGGGACCCGATCAGCCCCAGCATTTT	CASSPGQGPDQPQHF
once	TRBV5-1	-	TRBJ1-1	TGCGCCAGCAGCTTGGGGGCAGGAACCCAATTGAACACTGAAGCTTTCTTT	CASSLGAGTQLNTEAFF
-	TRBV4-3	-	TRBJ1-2	TGCGCCAGCAGCCAAGATATAGGAACGGATTATGGCTACACCTTC	CASSQDIGTDYGYTF
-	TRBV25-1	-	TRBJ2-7	TGTGCCAGCAGTGAATATGCTGACGAGCAGTACTTC	CASSEYADEQYF
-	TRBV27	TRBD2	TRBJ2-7	TGTGCCAGCAGTTTATTCGCGGGGGGGCCCCACGAGCAGTACTTC	CASSLFAGGPHEQYF
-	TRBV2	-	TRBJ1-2	TGTGCCAGCAGTGAACAGGTCGGGGGTGGCTACACCTTC	CASSEQVGGGYTF
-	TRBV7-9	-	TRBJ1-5	TGTGCCAGCAGCTTAAGCAGGGAGTTGCAGCCCCAGCATTTT	CASSLSRELQPQHF
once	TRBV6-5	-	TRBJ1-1	TGTGCCAGCAGTTACTCCCCGGGGTTTAATGTGGCTTTCTTT	CASSYSPGFNVAFF